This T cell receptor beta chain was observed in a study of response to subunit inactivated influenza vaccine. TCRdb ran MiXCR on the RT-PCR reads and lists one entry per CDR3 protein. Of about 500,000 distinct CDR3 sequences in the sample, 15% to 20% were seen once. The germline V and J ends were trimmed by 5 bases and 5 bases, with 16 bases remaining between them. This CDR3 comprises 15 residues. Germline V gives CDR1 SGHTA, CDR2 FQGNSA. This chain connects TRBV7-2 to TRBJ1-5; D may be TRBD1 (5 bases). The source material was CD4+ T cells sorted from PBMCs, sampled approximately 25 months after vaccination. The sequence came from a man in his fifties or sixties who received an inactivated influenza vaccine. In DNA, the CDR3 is TGTGCCAGCAGCACAAACAGGAGTTCTTATCAGCCCCAGCATTTT. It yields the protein CASSTNRSSYQPQHF.